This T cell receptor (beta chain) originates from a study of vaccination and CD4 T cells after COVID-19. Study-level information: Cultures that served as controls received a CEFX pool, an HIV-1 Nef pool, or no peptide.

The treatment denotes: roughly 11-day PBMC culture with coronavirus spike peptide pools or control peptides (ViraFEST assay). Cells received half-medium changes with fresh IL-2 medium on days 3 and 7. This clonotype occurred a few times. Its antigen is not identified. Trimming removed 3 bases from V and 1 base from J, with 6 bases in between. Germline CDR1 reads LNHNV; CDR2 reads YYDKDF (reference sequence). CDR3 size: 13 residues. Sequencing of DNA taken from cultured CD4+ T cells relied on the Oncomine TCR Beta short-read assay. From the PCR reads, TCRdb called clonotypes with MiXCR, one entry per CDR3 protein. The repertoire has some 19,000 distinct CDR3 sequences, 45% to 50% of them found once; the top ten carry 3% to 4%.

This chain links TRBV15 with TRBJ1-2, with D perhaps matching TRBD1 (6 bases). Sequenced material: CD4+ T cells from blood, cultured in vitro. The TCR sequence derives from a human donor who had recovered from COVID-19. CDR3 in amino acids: CATSRDSNYGYTF. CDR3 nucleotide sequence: TGTGCCACCAGCAGGGACAGTAACTATGGCTACACCTTC.